This T cell receptor (beta chain) was sequenced in a study of chronic HIV infection and antiretroviral therapy. In its sample, this clonotype was seen many times. TCRdb redid the calling of the 5' RACE reads with MiXCR, one entry per CDR3 protein. The table lists some 46,000 distinct CDR3 sequences, about 20% of them singletons. CDR3 length equals 13 residues. Germline CDR1 reads MGHRA; CDR2 reads YSYEKL. The V end was cut by 3 bases, the J end by 4 bases, with 9 bases between. The TCR sequence derives from an adult who had HIV and had not received antiretroviral therapy, or was an uninfected healthy control (not recorded which). The gene calls are TRBV4-1 and TRBJ1-1; the D gene is possibly TRBD1 (5 bases). The sequencing sample was made of peripheral blood. This CDR3 is CASSQIGTTEAFF. The DNA of the CDR3 is TGCGCCAGCAGCCAGATAGGGACCACTGAAGCTTTCTTT.